This TCR beta chain is from a study of T cell responses to AZD1222 COVID-19 vaccine. Study-wide findings and caveats: Clonal diversity was possibly underestimated; the donors were predominantly white British and more often female. Repertoire sampling occurred only after the peak T cell response. At study baseline, merely several AZD1222 recipients were seropositive. Breadth and depth of Spike-specific TCRs rose after two AZD1222 doses.

In regard to this clone: What it binds is not known.

Looked up from germline, CDR1 is LNHDA and CDR2 is SQIVND (reference sequence). The ends were cut back, 3 bases at V and 5 bases at J, with 14 bases in the middle. The CDR3 is made up of 16 amino acids. Assay used: immunoSEQ multiplex PCR; TCRdb lists only in-frame clones, some missing. The sample lists about 96,000 clones; around 90% were seen once. V and J are TRBV19 and TRBJ1-6; D is possibly TRBD1 (6 bases). This specimen was peripheral blood, taken on day 0 of AZD1222 vaccination. This TCR derives from an adult in good health. The CDR3 loop is CASSISTGDNNSPLHF. The CDR3 DNA follows: TGTGCCAGTAGTATCTCGACAGGCGATAATAATTCACCCCTCCACTTT.